The 13 T cell receptor beta chains presented below share a single source sample, sequenced in a study of OX40 agonist ivuxolimab in advanced cancers. The protocol was immunoSEQ multiplex PCR, while the TCRdb copy is restricted to in-frame clones and leaves out a portion. The data hold tens of thousands of clones, with 80% observed a single time. This sample comprised CD4+ or CD8+ T cells sorted from blood, obtained in a trial of the OX40 agonist ivuxolimab. All receptors derive from an adult with an advanced solid tumor such as melanoma, head and neck, liver or kidney cancer.

The J gene is TRBJ1-2, the V gene TRBV7-8, with 10 nucleotides matching TRBD1. This CDR3 is built from 14 residues. V lost 4 bases and J lost 5; bases outside the gene matches: 4. Germline CDR1 and CDR2: SGHVS and FQNEAQ. The DNA of the CDR3 is TGTGCCAGCAGCTCCGGGACAGGGGTTTATGGCTACACCTTC. Residues: CASSSGTGVYGYTF.

This sequence joins TRBV27 and TRBJ2-2; 9 bases align to TRBD1. The CDR3 has 15 residues. CDR1 and CDR2 from the germline V gene are MNHEY and SMNVEV (reference sequence). Germline trimming cut 6 bases from V and 5 bases from J; bases unmatched to any gene: 7. CDR3: CASSYGTGRTGELFF. The DNA for the CDR3 is TGTGCCAGCAGCTACGGGACAGGGAGGACCGGGGAGCTGTTTTTT.

The chain is built from TRBV28 and TRBJ2-1, with 9 nucleotides matching TRBD2. Germline V CDR1 and CDR2: MDHEN, SYDVKM. Trimming removed 6 bases from V and 7 bases from J; junction bases left unmatched: 7. The CDR3 consists of 14 residues. The CDR3 loop is CASRLAGDLNEQFF. CDR3 DNA sequence: TGTGCCAGCAGATTAGCGGGAGATCTAAATGAGCAGTTCTTC. Full variable domain (rest looked up from reference TRBV28 and TRBJ2-1): DVKVTQSSRYLVKRTGEKVFLECVQDMDHENMFWYRQDPGLGLRLIYFSYDVKMKEKGDIPEGYSVSREKKERFSLILESASTNQTSMYLCASRLAGDLNEQFFGPGTRLTVL.

This clone was observed a few times. J is TRBJ1-3 and V is TRBV6-6; unclear D gene. V shed 2 bases and J shed 0 bases, with 5 bases lying between them. CDR1 and CDR2 from the germline V gene are MNHNY and SVGAGI (reference sequence). The CDR3 has 14 residues. As DNA, the CDR3 is TGTGCCAGCAGTTACATGAGCTCTGGAAACACCATATATTTT. It yields the protein CASSYMSSGNTIYF.

The chain carries TRBV4-3 and TRBJ1-4; weak D call: TRBD1 (6 bases). V lost 0 bases and J lost 10, with 15 bases in between. CDR1 is LGHNA, CDR2 YSLEER, per germline. The CDR3 is 15 residues long. The CDR3 region is CASSQELTAGVKLFF. DNA for the CDR3: TGCGCCAGCAGCCAAGAGCTGACGGCAGGGGTAAAACTGTTTTTT.

This sequence joins TRBV12-5 and TRBJ1-1; no clear D. The V and J ends lost 2 bases and 5 bases respectively, with 12 bases between them. Looked up from germline, CDR1 is LGHNT and CDR2 is FRNRAP. The CDR3 runs 14 residues. This CDR3 reads CASGLLDRRTEAFF. The CDR3 nucleotides are TGTGCTAGTGGTTTGTTAGATCGGAGGACTGAAGCTTTCTTT.

This clone appeared once. This chain links TRBV9 with TRBJ1-5; TRBD1 is a possible D gene (6 bases). The CDR3 sequence is 14 residues long. Per germline, CDR1 SGDLS and CDR2 YYNGEE. V was shortened by 2 bases and J by 2 bases, with 8 bases between the two germline ends. The CDR3 loop is CASSVGQGNQPQHF. CDR3 bases: TGTGCCAGCAGCGTGGGACAAGGCAATCAGCCCCAGCATTTT. Based on the CDR3 plus reference TRBV9 and TRBJ1-5, the full variable domain is DSGVTQTPKHLITATGQRVTLRCSPRSGDLSVYWYQQSLDQGLQFLIQYYNGEERAKGNILERFSAQQFPDLHSELNLSSLELGDSALYFCASSVGQGNQPQHFGDGTRLSIL.

The genes are TRBV7-9 and TRBJ1-1; TRBD1 agrees at 8 bases. The ends lost 5 bases at V and 1 base at J; junction bases unmatched: 6. Germline assignment: CDR1 SEHNR and CDR2 FQNEAQ (reference sequence). The CDR3 is 15 residues long. The CDR3 sequence is CASSLTTGENTEAFF. The CDR3 DNA is TGTGCCAGCAGCCTTACGACAGGGGAGAACACTGAAGCTTTCTTT.

The chain links TRBV2 to TRBJ1-6, with 9 bases fitting TRBD1. CDR3 length equals 17 residues. Trimming took 6 bases from V and 5 from J; bases not matched to a gene: 11. CDR1 is SNHLY and CDR2 is FYNNEI in the germline V gene. The CDR3 protein is CASRRDRVAQNNSPLHF. In DNA, the CDR3 is TGTGCCAGCAGGCGGGACAGGGTGGCCCAAAATAATTCACCCCTCCACTTT.

The V call is TRBV18, the J call TRBJ2-1; 10 bases align to TRBD2. The V segment lost 2 bases and the J segment 8 bases; nucleotides outside the gene matches: 9. The CDR3 is made up of 16 amino acids. Germline-derived CDR1 and CDR2 are KGHSH and LQKENI. This CDR3 reads CASSPVGLAGDDEQFF. CDR3 nucleotide sequence: TGTGCCAGCTCACCAGTTGGGCTAGCGGGAGACGATGAGCAGTTCTTC.

The chain employs TRBV28 and TRBJ1-5; D gene unclear. Germline V CDR1 and CDR2: MDHEN, SYDVKM. This CDR3 comprises 12 residues. Trimming left V 3 bases short and J 5 bases short, with 5 bases between. The CDR3 DNA reads TGTGCCAGCAGTTTTCAAGATCAGCCCCAGCATTTT. It is translated as CASSFQDQPQHF.

The chain is built from TRBV13 and TRBJ2-3; TRBD2 matches at 12 bases. V shed 5 bases and J 6 bases; nucleotides not matched to a gene: 6. Germline V lookup: CDR1 PRHDT, CDR2 FYEKMQ (reference sequence). The CDR3 contains 15 residues. The CDR3 nucleotides are TGTGCCAGCAGCAAGACTAGCGGGGGCAGGGATACGCAGTATTTT. Its translation is CASSKTSGGRDTQYF.

In this sample, this clone turned up a few times. The chain joins TRBV5-1 to TRBJ1-2, with TRBD1 matching over 9 bases. CDR1 and CDR2 from the germline V gene are SGHRS and YFSETQ. The CDR3 runs to 15 residues. V shed 4 bases and J 3 bases; nucleotides not matched to a gene: 7. This chain's CDR3 is CASSPITGGDYGYTF. The CDR3 DNA is TGCGCCAGCAGCCCAATAACAGGGGGCGACTATGGCTACACCTTC.